The clone carrying this TCR beta chain occurred a few times. What it binds is unknown. In TCRdb, the reads were re-called with MiXCR into one record per CDR3 protein. Counted here are roughly 120,000 distinct CDR3 sequences, roughly a tenth occurring once; the ten biggest clones make up 31%. The sample originates from a study of T cell repertoires in cytomegalovirus infection. Study in general: Public TCR beta signatures marked donors with CMV infection and the matching HLA.

Germline V CDR1 and CDR2: LNHDA, SQIVND (reference sequence). The CDR3 runs to 13 residues. V was shortened by 11 bases and J by 0 bases, with 13 bases between the two germline ends. General study points: Summed frequency of shared TCR beta families picked out CMV carriers who also had the relevant HLA. CMV-specific HLA-C-restricted TCR beta clonotypes dominated the ex vivo response.

The chain recombines TRBV19 with TRBJ1-1; no firm D call. The receptor comes from a human donor in good health (CMV status not recorded). Some clones in this sample may be carry-over from other donors' samples. Source material: PBMCs, sequenced either directly or after in vitro stimulation (not recorded which). DNA for the CDR3: TGTGCCGCAGGCCGAGGTATGAACACTGAAGCTTTCTTT. Translation gives CAAGRGMNTEAFF.